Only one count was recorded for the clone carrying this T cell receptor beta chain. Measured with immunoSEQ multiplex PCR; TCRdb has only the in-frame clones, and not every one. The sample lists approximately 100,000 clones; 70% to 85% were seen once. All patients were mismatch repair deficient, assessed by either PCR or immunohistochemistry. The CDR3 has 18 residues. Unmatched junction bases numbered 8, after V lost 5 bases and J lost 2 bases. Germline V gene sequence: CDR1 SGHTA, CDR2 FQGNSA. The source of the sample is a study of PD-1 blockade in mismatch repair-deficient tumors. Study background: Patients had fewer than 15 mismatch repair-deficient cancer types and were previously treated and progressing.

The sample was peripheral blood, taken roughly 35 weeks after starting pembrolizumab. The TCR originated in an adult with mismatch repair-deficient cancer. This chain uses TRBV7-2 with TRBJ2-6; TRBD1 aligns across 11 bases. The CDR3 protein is CASSLRTGGLTGANVLTF. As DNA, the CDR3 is TGTGCCAGCAGCCTCCGGACAGGGGGCTTGACTGGGGCCAACGTCCTGACTTTC.